The 25 T cell receptor beta chains given below trace back to one sample, sequenced in a study of blood T cell repertoires in COVID-19. Profiling relied on immunoSEQ multiplex PCR, and the TCRdb table lists in-frame clones only, not all of them. The table records some 210,000 clones, 92% of them present only once. The sample taken for sequencing was peripheral blood. These receptors all stem from a man aged 30-40 years with acute or convalescent COVID-19.

This clone was found once. The gene calls are TRBV6-6 and TRBJ1-6; 8 bases fit TRBD1. V gave up 11 bases and J gave up 5 bases; unmatched junction bases: 8. The CDR3 covers 14 residues. Germline loops: CDR1 MNHNY, CDR2 SVGAGI (reference sequence). The CDR3 bases are TGTGCCGGCCGACCGGGACAGGATAATTCACCCCTCCACTTT. Protein: CAGRPGQDNSPLHF.

This sequence joins TRBV5-1 and TRBJ1-4, with 7 positions matching TRBD1. Germline V gene data show CDR1 as SGHRS and CDR2 as YFSETQ. With V trimmed by 0 bases and J by 7 bases, 12 bases remained unmatched. This CDR3 comprises 17 residues. The CDR3 DNA sequence: TGCGCCAGCAGCTTGGGTCCGATAAGGGGGCTCGGTGAAAAACTGTTTTTT. As protein: CASSLGPIRGLGEKLFF.

V and J are TRBV7-3 and TRBJ2-2; TRBD2 is a possible D gene (6 bases). V shed 4 bases and J shed 14 bases, with 14 bases lying between them. CDR1 is SGHTA and CDR2 is FQGTGA in the germline V gene. This CDR3 is 12 amino acids long. The CDR3 DNA sequence: TGTGCCAGCAGCTCGCCCCCGGGGGTACTGTTTTTT. Amino acid sequence: CASSSPPGVLFF.

This chain connects TRBV27 to TRBJ1-6, with D uncertain. The CDR3 consists of 14 residues. Germline values: CDR1 MNHEY, CDR2 SMNVEV (reference sequence). Between the trimmed V and J ends, which lost 6 bases and 6 bases, there was a span of 12 bases. For the CDR3, the DNA is TGTGCCAGCAGGGTATGGGCTTTTAATTCACCCCTCCACTTT. It specifies CASRVWAFNSPLHF.

This clone has only a few counts. The J gene is TRBJ2-7, the V gene TRBV28, with a possible D match to TRBD1 (7 bases). CDR1 and CDR2 (germline): MDHEN, SYDVKM. The CDR3 runs 17 residues. V was pared by 5 bases and J by 4 bases, with 24 bases between. CDR3 protein: CASSQDERRGLSYEQYF. CDR3 coding DNA: TGTGCCAGCAGTCAAGATGAGAGGAGGGGGCTATCGTACGAGCAGTACTTC. The variable domain in full, with the rest retrieved from reference TRBV28 and TRBJ2-7, is DVKVTQSSRYLVKRTGEKVFLECVQDMDHENMFWYRQDPGLGLRLIYFSYDVKMKEKGDIPEGYSVSREKKERFSLILESASTNQTSMYLCASSQDERRGLSYEQYFGPGTRLTVT.

The chain carries TRBV5-1 and TRBJ2-1; a weak D match, TRBD2 (6 bases). Trimming took 1 base from V and 9 from J, leaving 14 bases between them. CDR1 is SGHRS, CDR2 YFSETQ, per germline. This CDR3 is built from 14 residues. In DNA form, the CDR3 reads TGCGCCAGCAGCTTGAGACTAGATCGGAGTGAGCAGTTCTTC. Residues: CASSLRLDRSEQFF.

This chain connects TRBV7-2 to TRBJ2-1; possibly TRBD2 for D (6 bases). Trimming stripped 0 bases from V and 5 bases from J, with 14 bases between. The CDR3 sequence is 16 residues long. Germline values: CDR1 SGHTA, CDR2 FQGNSA. The CDR3 reads CASSLAHGSPHNEQFF. In DNA form, the CDR3 reads TGTGCCAGCAGCTTAGCGCACGGGAGTCCCCACAATGAGCAGTTCTTC.

The chain joins TRBV4-2 to TRBJ1-2; D perhaps matches TRBD1 (5 bases). Germline-derived CDR1 and CDR2 are LGHNA and YNFKEQ. Deletions cut 1 base from V and 8 bases from J, with 14 bases between. There are 14 residues in the CDR3. CDR3 in amino acids: CASSQGGAGVGYTF. The CDR3 nucleotides are TGTGCCAGCAGCCAAGGCGGGGCGGGGGTCGGCTACACCTTC.

This clone occurred once. The J gene is TRBJ1-2, the V gene TRBV7-9; 7 bases match TRBD1. Trimming removed 2 bases from V and 3 bases from J; junction bases left unmatched: 6. Germline CDR1 reads SEHNR; CDR2 reads FQNEAQ (reference sequence). The CDR3 totals 15 residues. The CDR3 loop reads CASSLLRDRDYGYTF. The CDR3 DNA sequence: TGTGCCAGCAGCTTACTCAGAGACAGGGACTATGGCTACACCTTC.

The chain combines TRBV4-1 with TRBJ2-7; a weak D match, TRBD1 (5 bases). Germline V CDR1 and CDR2: MGHRA, YSYEKL. The length of the CDR3 is 15 residues. V was trimmed by 0 bases and J by 6 bases, leaving 15 bases between them. CDR3 sequence: CASSQERREGREQYF. Here the CDR3 DNA reads TGCGCCAGCAGCCAAGAGCGCAGGGAAGGGCGCGAGCAGTACTTC.

The chain joins TRBV30 to TRBJ1-2; D is ambiguous. CDR1 and CDR2 (germline): GTSNPN, SVGIG (reference sequence). This CDR3 comprises 13 residues. The V end lost 4 bases, the J end lost 4 bases, and 13 bases lay between the germline ends. The CDR3 protein is CAWTKAGSYGYTF. DNA of the CDR3: TGTGCCTGGACCAAGGCGGGGTCCTATGGCTACACCTTC. The variable domain in full, completed from reference TRBV30 and TRBJ1-2, reads SQTIHQWPATLVQPVGSPLSLECTVEGTSNPNLYWYRQAAGRGLQLLFYSVGIGQISSEVPQNLSASRPQDRQFILSSKKLLLSDSGFYLCAWTKAGSYGYTFGSGTRLTVV.

The chain has TRBV28 and TRBJ2-5; D perhaps matches TRBD1 (5 bases). From germline, CDR1 is MDHEN and CDR2 SYDVKM. The CDR3 is 14 residues long. Trimming cost V 2 bases and J 2 bases, with 9 bases left between them. CDR3 amino acids: CASSLVQAQETQYF. As DNA, the CDR3 is TGTGCCAGCAGTTTAGTACAGGCACAAGAGACCCAGTACTTC.

The genes are TRBV6-5 and TRBJ1-5; 7 bases line up with TRBD1. The CDR3 is 14 residues long. J gave up 3 bases and V 9 bases, and 8 bases lay outside the gene matches. CDR1 and CDR2 (germline): MNHEY, SVGAGI. The CDR3 loop reads CASKTGEYNQPQHF. CDR3 DNA sequence: TGTGCCAGTAAAACAGGGGAATACAATCAGCCCCAGCATTTT.

This clone was found a few times. This rearrangement joins TRBV18 to TRBJ2-1, with D perhaps matching TRBD1 (6 bases). Trimming shortened V by 3 bases and J by 7 bases, and 7 bases separated the two germline ends. Germline V CDR1 and CDR2: KGHSH, LQKENI. The CDR3 is made up of 12 amino acids. CDR3 amino acids: CASSPDRNEQFF. The CDR3 DNA reads TGTGCCAGCTCACCGGACAGAAATGAGCAGTTCTTC.

The chain recombines TRBV30 with TRBJ1-5, with D tentatively TRBD1 (5 bases). V lost 1 base to trimming and J lost 8 bases, with 12 bases between them. CDR3 length: 13 amino acids. The germline gives CDR1 GTSNPN, CDR2 SVGIG (reference sequence). The CDR3 loop is CAWSAQGVEPQHF. In DNA form, the CDR3 reads TGTGCCTGGAGTGCCCAGGGTGTAGAGCCCCAGCATTTT.

The count of this clone is one. The chain recombines TRBV25-1 with TRBJ1-5; D gene unclear. The CDR3 spans 16 residues. Germline lookup yields CDR1 MGHDK and CDR2 SYGVNS. V lost 5 bases to trimming and J lost 2 bases, with 16 bases between them. CDR3 residues: CASSPQGGCGNQPQHF. In nucleotides, the CDR3 is TGTGCCAGCAGTCCTCAAGGAGGGTGTGGCAATCAGCCCCAGCATTTT.

This clone was recorded once. Other DNA variants within this sample encode the same CDR3. The chain links TRBV7-9 to TRBJ1-5; 7 nucleotides align to TRBD1. CDR3 length: 15 amino acids. Germline V lookup: CDR1 SEHNR, CDR2 FQNEAQ (reference sequence). V lost 5 bases and J lost 5; bases outside the gene matches: 9. CDR3 residues: CASSPLRTGDQPQHF. DNA for the CDR3: TGTGCCAGCAGCCCCCTCCGGACAGGAGATCAGCCCCAGCATTTT.

V gene TRBV29-1 combines with J gene TRBJ1-1, with D possibly being TRBD1 (6 bases). This CDR3 region has 13 residues. V was clipped by 5 bases and J by 1 base, with 11 bases between them. Germline lookup yields CDR1 SQVTM and CDR2 ANQGSEA. The CDR3 here is CSVRRTENTEAFF. CDR3 DNA sequence: TGCAGCGTTCGGAGGACAGAGAACACTGAAGCTTTCTTT.

The CDR3 protein is CASSQTTGRNEQFF. Written as DNA, the CDR3 is TGTGCCAGCAGCCAGACGACAGGTAGGAATGAGCAGTTCTTC. This chain connects TRBV14 to TRBJ2-1, with a weak D call TRBD1 (6 bases). Germline V gene sequence: CDR1 SGHDN, CDR2 FVKESK. CDR3 length: 14 residues. V lost 3 bases and J 7 bases, leaving 13 bases between the germline ends.

The chain is built from TRBV11-1 and TRBJ1-2, with D perhaps TRBD1 (5 bases). Germline lookup yields CDR1 SGHAT and CDR2 FQDESV (reference sequence). Trimming cost V 5 bases and J 6 bases, with 13 bases left between them. The CDR3 has 13 amino acids. The CDR3 protein is CASSLSQGHGYTF. In DNA form, the CDR3 reads TGTGCCAGCAGCCTCAGTCAGGGCCATGGCTACACCTTC.

The V gene is TRBV4-2, the J gene TRBJ2-7; TRBD2 is a possible D gene (5 bases). V was cut by 1 base and J by 2 bases, with 9 bases left in between. The CDR3 has 14 amino acids. The germline V gene has CDR1 LGHNA and CDR2 YNFKEQ. CDR3 amino acids: CASSQGSGTYEQYF. For the CDR3, the DNA is TGTGCCAGCAGCCAAGGTTCGGGGACCTACGAGCAGTACTTC.

The DNA for the CDR3 is TGTGCCAGCAGCTTGAAAACCAGGGCCGATTATGAAAAACTGTTTTTT. As protein: CASSLKTRADYEKLFF. V is TRBV5-5 and J is TRBJ1-4; the D gene is possibly TRBD1 (5 bases). The CDR3 consists of 16 residues. V lost 1 base to trimming and J lost 6 bases, with 16 bases between them. CDR1 is SGHKS and CDR2 is YYEKEE in the germline V gene (reference sequence). Using reference TRBV5-5 and TRBJ1-4 for the parts outside the CDR3, the full variable domain is DAGVTQSPTHLIKTRGQQVTLRCSPISGHKSVSWYQQVLGQGPQFIFQYYEKEERGRGNFPDRFSARQFPNYSSELNVNALLLGDSALYLCASSLKTRADYEKLFFGSGTQLSVL.

The rearrangement links TRBV30 to TRBJ1-1, with a tentative D call TRBD1 (6 bases). The V end lost 0 bases, the J end lost 2 bases, and 13 bases lay between the germline ends. Germline V gene data show CDR1 as GTSNPN and CDR2 as SVGIG (reference sequence). There are 15 residues in the CDR3. The CDR3 nucleotides are TGTGCCTGGAGTGTCGGGACACAGCTTAACACTGAAGCTTTCTTT. It codes for CAWSVGTQLNTEAFF.

The V and J genes are TRBV5-1 and TRBJ2-1; 8 bases map to TRBD2. This CDR3 is built from 15 residues. Per germline, CDR1 SGHRS and CDR2 YFSETQ. Germline trimming cut 0 bases from V and 8 bases from J; bases unmatched to any gene: 7. CDR3 DNA: TGCGCCAGCAGCTTGGTAGGCGGGGGGAGGGATGAGCAGTTCTTC. It encodes CASSLVGGGRDEQFF.

This chain links TRBV29-1 with TRBJ2-5; 9 nucleotides match TRBD1. Germline CDR1 and CDR2: SQVTM and ANQGSEA. The CDR3 is 14 residues long. V dropped 2 bases and J dropped 6; count of bases not matched to a gene: 7. The CDR3 here is CSVERDRERKTQYF. CDR3 DNA: TGCAGCGTTGAAAGGGACAGGGAGAGAAAGACCCAGTACTTC.